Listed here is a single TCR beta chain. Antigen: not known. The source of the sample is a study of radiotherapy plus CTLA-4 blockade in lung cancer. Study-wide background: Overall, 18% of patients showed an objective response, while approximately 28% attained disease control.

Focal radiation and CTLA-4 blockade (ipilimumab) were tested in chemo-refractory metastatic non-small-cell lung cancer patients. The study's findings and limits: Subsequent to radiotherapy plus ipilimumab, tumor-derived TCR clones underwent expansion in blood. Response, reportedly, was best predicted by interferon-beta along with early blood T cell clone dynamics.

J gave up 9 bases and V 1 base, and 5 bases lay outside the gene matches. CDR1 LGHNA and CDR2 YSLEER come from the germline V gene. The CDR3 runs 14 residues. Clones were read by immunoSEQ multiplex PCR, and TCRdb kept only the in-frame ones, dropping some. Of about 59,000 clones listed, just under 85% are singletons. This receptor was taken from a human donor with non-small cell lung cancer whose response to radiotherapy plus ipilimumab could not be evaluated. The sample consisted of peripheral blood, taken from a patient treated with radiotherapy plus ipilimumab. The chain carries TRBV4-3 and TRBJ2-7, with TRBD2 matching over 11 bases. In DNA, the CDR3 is TGCGCCAGCAGCCAAGGAACTAGCGGGGGAGGGCAGTACTTC. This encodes CASSQGTSGGGQYF.